This TCR beta chain was profiled in a study of T cells in Graves' hyperthyroidism and ophthalmopathy. This clonotype was recorded a few times. Its antigen is undetermined. Amplified TCR beta CDR3 regions derived from RNA transcripts. First-round RT-PCR of the TCR CDR3 relied on the HTBI primer set. In TCRdb, the multiplex PCR reads were re-called with MiXCR into one record per CDR3 protein. Among under 400,000 distinct CDR3 sequences listed, around a sixth were seen once. This CDR3 has 15 amino acids. With 6 bases removed from V and 4 bases from J, the gap between germline ends came to 15 bases. Overall study findings and caveats: Expanded thyroid clonotypes (above 0.001) were mostly also found in blood.

The source of this sequence is a woman in her forties or fifties with Graves' hyperthyroidism. The rearrangement links TRBV12-3 or TRBV12-4 to TRBJ2-2, with D maybe TRBD1 (5 bases). Sequencing was carried out using blood. Here the CDR3 reads CASSFSGAVTGELFF. The DNA of the CDR3 is TGTGCCAGCAGCTTTAGTGGGGCGGTCACCGGGGAGCTGTTTTTT.